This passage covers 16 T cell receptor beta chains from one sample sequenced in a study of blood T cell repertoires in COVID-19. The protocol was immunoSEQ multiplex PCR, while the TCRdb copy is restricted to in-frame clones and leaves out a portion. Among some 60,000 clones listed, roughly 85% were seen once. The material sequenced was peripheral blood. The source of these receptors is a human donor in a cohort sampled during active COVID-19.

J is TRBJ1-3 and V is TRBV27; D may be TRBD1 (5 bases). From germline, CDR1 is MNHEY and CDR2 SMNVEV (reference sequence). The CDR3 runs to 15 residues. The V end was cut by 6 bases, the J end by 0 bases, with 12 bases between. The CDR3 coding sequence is TGTGCCAGCAGCCCGGACATAACCTCTGGAAACACCATATATTTT. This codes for CASSPDITSGNTIYF.

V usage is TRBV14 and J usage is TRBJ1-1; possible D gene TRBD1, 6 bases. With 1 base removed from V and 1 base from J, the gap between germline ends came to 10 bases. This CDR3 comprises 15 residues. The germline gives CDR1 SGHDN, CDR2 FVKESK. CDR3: CASSQVGGANTEAFF. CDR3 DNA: TGTGCCAGCAGCCAAGTTGGGGGGGCGAACACTGAAGCTTTCTTT.

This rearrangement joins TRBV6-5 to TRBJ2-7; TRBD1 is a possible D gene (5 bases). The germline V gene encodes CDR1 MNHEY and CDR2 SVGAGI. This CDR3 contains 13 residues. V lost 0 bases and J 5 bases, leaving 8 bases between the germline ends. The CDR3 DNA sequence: TGTGCCAGCAGTTACTCCAGGGCGCACGAGCAGTACTTC. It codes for CASSYSRAHEQYF.

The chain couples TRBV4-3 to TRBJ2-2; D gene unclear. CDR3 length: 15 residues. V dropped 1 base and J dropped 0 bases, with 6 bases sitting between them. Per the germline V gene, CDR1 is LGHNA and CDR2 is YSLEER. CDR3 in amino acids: CASSQGPANTGELFF. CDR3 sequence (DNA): TGCGCCAGCAGCCAAGGGCCAGCGAACACCGGGGAGCTGTTTTTT.

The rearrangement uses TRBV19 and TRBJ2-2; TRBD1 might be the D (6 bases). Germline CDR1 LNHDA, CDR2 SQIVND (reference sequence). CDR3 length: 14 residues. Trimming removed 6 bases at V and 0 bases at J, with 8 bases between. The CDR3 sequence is CASRQGPNTGELFF. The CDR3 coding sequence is TGTGCCAGTAGACAGGGACCGAACACCGGGGAGCTGTTTTTT.

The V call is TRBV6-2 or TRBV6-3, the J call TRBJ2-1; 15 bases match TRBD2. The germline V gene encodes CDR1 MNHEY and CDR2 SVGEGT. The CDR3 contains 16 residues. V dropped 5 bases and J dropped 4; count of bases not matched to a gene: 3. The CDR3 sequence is CASSDGTSGGYNEQFF. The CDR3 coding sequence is TGTGCCAGCAGTGACGGGACTAGCGGGGGGTACAATGAGCAGTTCTTC.

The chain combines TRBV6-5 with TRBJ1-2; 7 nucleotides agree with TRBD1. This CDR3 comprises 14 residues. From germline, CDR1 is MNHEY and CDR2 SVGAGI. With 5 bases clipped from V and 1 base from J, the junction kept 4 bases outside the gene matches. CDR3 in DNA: TGTGCCAGCAGTAAGGGGGCGAATAACTATGGCTACACCTTC. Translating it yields CASSKGANNYGYTF.

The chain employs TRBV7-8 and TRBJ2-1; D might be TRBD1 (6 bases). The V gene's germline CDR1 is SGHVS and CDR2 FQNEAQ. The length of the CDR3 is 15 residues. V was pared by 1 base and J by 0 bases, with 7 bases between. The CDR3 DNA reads TGTGCCAGCAGCTTAGGAGGGGGCTCCTACAATGAGCAGTTCTTC. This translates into CASSLGGGSYNEQFF.

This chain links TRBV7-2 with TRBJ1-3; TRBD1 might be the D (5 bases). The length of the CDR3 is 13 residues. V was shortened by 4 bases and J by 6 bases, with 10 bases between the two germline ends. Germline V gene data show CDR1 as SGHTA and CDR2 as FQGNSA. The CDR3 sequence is CASSSGLSNTIYF. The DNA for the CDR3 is TGTGCCAGCAGCTCGGGACTCTCAAACACCATATATTTT. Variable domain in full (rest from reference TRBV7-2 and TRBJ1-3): GAGVSQSPSNKVTEKGKDVELRCDPISGHTALYWYRQSLGQGLEFLIYFQGNSAPDKSGLPSDRFSAERTGGSVSTLTIQRTQQEDSAVYLCASSSGLSNTIYFGEGSWLTVV.

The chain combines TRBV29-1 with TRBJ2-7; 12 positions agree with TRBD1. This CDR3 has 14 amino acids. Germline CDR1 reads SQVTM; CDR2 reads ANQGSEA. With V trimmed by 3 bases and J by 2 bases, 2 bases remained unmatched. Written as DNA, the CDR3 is TGCAGCGTTGAGGGACAGGGGGCCACCTACGAGCAGTACTTC. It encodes CSVEGQGATYEQYF.

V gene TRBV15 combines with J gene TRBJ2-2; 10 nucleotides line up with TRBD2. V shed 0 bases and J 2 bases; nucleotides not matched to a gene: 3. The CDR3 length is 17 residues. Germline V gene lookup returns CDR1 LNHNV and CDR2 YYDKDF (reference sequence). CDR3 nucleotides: TGTGCCACCAGCAGAGATTGGACTAGCGGTAACACCGGGGAGCTGTTTTTT. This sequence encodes CATSRDWTSGNTGELFF.

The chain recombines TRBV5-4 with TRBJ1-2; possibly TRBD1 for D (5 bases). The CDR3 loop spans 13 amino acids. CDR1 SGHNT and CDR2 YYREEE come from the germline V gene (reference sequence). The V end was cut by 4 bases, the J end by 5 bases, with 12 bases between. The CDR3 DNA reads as TGTGCCAGCAGCCCGGAGGGGACTTATGGCTACACCTTC. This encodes CASSPEGTYGYTF.

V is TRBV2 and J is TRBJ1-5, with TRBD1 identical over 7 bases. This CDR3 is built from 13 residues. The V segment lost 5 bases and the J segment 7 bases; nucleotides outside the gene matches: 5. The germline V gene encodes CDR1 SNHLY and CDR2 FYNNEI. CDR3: CASSWTGGQPQHF. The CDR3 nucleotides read TGTGCCAGCAGTTGGACAGGCGGGCAGCCCCAGCATTTT.

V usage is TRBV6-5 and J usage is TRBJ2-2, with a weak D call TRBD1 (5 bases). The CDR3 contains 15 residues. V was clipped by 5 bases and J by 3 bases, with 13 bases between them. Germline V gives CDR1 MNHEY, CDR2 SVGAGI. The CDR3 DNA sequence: TGTGCCAGCAGTAACGCAGGGTTGTACACCGGGGAGCTGTTTTTT. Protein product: CASSNAGLYTGELFF.

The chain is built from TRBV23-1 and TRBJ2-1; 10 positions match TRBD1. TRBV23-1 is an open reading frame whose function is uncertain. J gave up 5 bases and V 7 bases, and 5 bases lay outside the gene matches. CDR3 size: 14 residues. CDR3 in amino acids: CASTPGQGNNEQFF. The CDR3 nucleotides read TGCGCCAGCACCCCGGGACAGGGGAACAATGAGCAGTTCTTC.

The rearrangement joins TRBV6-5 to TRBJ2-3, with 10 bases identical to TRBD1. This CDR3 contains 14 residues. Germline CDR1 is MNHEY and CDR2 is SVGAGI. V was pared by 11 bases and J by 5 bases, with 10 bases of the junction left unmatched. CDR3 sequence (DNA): TGTGCCGTACGGGACAGGGGTTTGGGAGATACGCAGTATTTT. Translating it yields CAVRDRGLGDTQYF.